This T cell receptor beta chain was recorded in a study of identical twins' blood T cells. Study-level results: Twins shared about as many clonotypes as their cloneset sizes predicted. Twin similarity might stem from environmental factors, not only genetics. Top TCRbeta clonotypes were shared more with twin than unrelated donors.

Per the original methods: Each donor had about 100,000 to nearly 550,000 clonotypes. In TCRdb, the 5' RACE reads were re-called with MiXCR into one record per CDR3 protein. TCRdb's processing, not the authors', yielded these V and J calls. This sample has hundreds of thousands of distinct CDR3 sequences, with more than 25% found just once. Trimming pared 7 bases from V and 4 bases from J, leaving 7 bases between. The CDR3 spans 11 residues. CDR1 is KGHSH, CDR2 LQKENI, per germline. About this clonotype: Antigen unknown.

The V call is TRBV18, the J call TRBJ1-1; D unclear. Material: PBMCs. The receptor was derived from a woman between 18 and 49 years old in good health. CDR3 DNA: TGTGCCAGCTTTCGGGGCACTGAAGCTTTCTTT. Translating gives CASFRGTEAFF.